These 12 T cell receptor beta chains came from one sample sequenced in a study of T-cell memory formation after mild COVID-19. TCRdb reanalysed the 5' RACE reads using MiXCR and keeps one entry per CDR3 protein. The sample includes around 410,000 distinct CDR3 sequences, 20% to 30% seen only once; the top ten take around 12%. The sample taken for sequencing was PBMCs or a T cell subset sorted from them (not recorded which). Source of these receptors: an adult woman who had mild COVID-19 (a few samples of this study predate the infection). Cell type and time point are not known.

This rearrangement joins TRBV12-3 or TRBV12-4 to TRBJ2-7; D is perhaps TRBD2 (6 bases). The germline V and J ends were trimmed by 5 bases and 1 base, with 15 bases remaining between them. The CDR3 contains 15 residues. The CDR3 region has the DNA TGTGCCAGCAGTCCACGGCCCCGGGGGTCCTACGAGCAGTACTTC. Translating gives CASSPRPRGSYEQYF.

The chain carries TRBV5-5 and TRBJ2-5, with D possibly being TRBD2 (6 bases). V was pared by 2 bases and J by 4 bases, with 15 bases between. The CDR3 sequence is 15 residues long. The germline V gene has CDR1 SGHKS and CDR2 YYEKEE (reference sequence). The CDR3 region has the DNA TGTGCCAGCAGCTTCGGGGGAGTCCCCGGAGAGACCCAGTACTTC. Protein sequence: CASSFGGVPGETQYF.

This chain connects TRBV4-1 to TRBJ1-2; 9 nucleotides line up with TRBD1. This CDR3 region has 17 residues. From germline, CDR1 is MGHRA and CDR2 YSYEKL. Germline trimming cut 3 bases from V and 3 bases from J; bases unmatched to any gene: 11. CDR3 region: CASSHGRNRGRDYGYTF. Here the CDR3 DNA reads TGCGCCAGCAGCCATGGCAGAAACAGGGGGCGCGACTATGGCTACACCTTC.

This clonotype has a handful of counts. The chain links TRBV11-3 to TRBJ2-1, with D unresolved. The CDR3 loop spans 11 amino acids. Germline CDR1 reads SGHNT; CDR2 reads YENEEA. V was cut by 3 bases and J by 10 bases, with 7 bases left in between. CDR3 in amino acids: CASSFSAEQFF. The CDR3 DNA sequence: TGTGCCAGCAGCTTCTCGGCGGAGCAGTTCTTC.

The chain uses TRBV29-1 and TRBJ1-2; 7 bases are a match to TRBD1. The V and J ends lost 1 base and 5 bases, in that order; junction bases with no gene match: 7. The CDR3 runs 14 residues. Germline V CDR1 and CDR2: SQVTM, ANQGSEA. CDR3 coding DNA: TGCAGCGTTGAAGGGGCAGGGGGAGGGTATGGCTACACCTTC. Its protein product is CSVEGAGGGYGYTF.

The chain combines TRBV12-3 or TRBV12-4 with TRBJ2-4; TRBD1 might be the D (6 bases). Between the trimmed V and J ends, which lost 3 bases and 2 bases, there was a span of 14 bases. This CDR3 is built from 16 residues. DNA for the CDR3: TGTGCCAGCAGTTTCGTCGCAGGGGCGACCAAAAACATTCAGTACTTC. Its translation: CASSFVAGATKNIQYF.

The sample holds a few counts of this clonotype. J is TRBJ1-5 and V is TRBV20-1; TRBD1 might be the D (5 bases). This CDR3 comprises 12 residues. Germline V gene lookup returns CDR1 DFQATT and CDR2 SNEGSKA (reference sequence). Written as DNA, the CDR3 is TGCAGCCCGCGAGGGGACCATCAGCCCCAGCATTTT. Its translation is CSPRGDHQPQHF.

J is TRBJ2-7 and V is TRBV24-1; no firm D call. V lost 4 bases, J lost 3 bases, and 9 bases lay in between. Germline V gene data show CDR1 as KGHDR and CDR2 as SFDVKD. The CDR3 contains 13 residues. CDR3 DNA sequence: TGTGCCACCAGTGAGTCGCTTAGCTACGAGCAGTACTTC. It specifies CATSESLSYEQYF.

The chain carries TRBV20-1 and TRBJ2-7, with D possibly called TRBD1 or TRBD2 (6 bases each). Trimming took 5 bases from V and 7 from J, leaving 24 bases between them. The germline V gene has CDR1 DFQATT and CDR2 SNEGSKA (reference sequence). This CDR3 is built from 15 residues. CDR3 amino acids: CSASPGAPMEGEQYF. CDR3 nucleotide sequence: TGCAGTGCTTCTCCGGGGGCCCCGATGGAGGGGGAGCAGTACTTC.

CDR3: CASSQSFRGSGNTIYF. The CDR3 DNA is TGCGCCAGCAGCCAATCCTTCAGGGGCTCGGGAAACACCATATATTTT. The chain employs TRBV4-3 and TRBJ1-3, with D possibly matching TRBD1 (6 bases). Germline CDR1 LGHNA, CDR2 YSLEER. CDR3 size: 16 residues. V was pared by 2 bases and J by 4 bases, with 15 bases between.

This clonotype was seen more than once but under ten times. For the CDR3, the DNA is TGTGCTAGGGGACTACCTAGGGTCAATGAGCAGTTCTTC. It is translated as CARGLPRVNEQFF. The rearrangement uses TRBV7-7 and TRBJ2-1; 7 nucleotides align to TRBD2. The germline CDR1 and CDR2 sequences are SSHAT and FNYEAQ (reference sequence). There are 13 residues in the CDR3.

The chain links TRBV5-5 to TRBJ2-1; D remains ambiguous. There are 14 residues in the CDR3. The germline gives CDR1 SGHKS, CDR2 YYEKEE (reference sequence). Trimming stripped 4 bases from V and 5 bases from J, with 13 bases between. The CDR3 sequence is CASSTLPGNNEQFF. The CDR3 coding sequence is TGTGCCAGCAGCACATTACCCGGAAACAATGAGCAGTTCTTC.